The clone carrying this TCR beta chain was seen a few times. Its target is not known. The data are from a study of cytomegalovirus exposure and HLA in healthy donors. Study information: Sequencing of roughly 180 million T cells in an earlier analysis found around 100 million unique TCR beta sequences. General observations from the study: When analyzed later, a missense DCLRE1C variant was found to be linked to TCR beta V- and J-gene trimming. A later analysis found that most CMV-associated TCR beta chains appeared HLA-restricted.

V lost 6 bases to trimming and J lost 1 base, with 12 bases between them. The germline CDR1 and CDR2 sequences are SNHLY and FYNNEI. The CDR3 has 14 amino acids. The study ran its PCR with 60 Vbeta and 13 Jbeta primers. In the study's own analysis: As a later analysis found, there were around 86 million unique TCR beta chains, of which about 10 million were shared. The protocol was immunoSEQ multiplex PCR, while the TCRdb copy is restricted to in-frame clones and leaves out a portion. V and J calls and clone size are given by that table; D and trimming were obtained from the DNA. The repertoire holds 120,000 or so clones, with under 85% as singletons.

Sequencing was done on a sample of PBMCs. This sequence was found in a woman between 45 and 60 years old in good health and CMV-seropositive. V gene TRBV2 combines with J gene TRBJ1-1; D perhaps matches TRBD1 (6 bases). The CDR3 sequence is CASRRGHSNTEAFF. CDR3 in DNA: TGTGCCAGCAGGAGGGGACACTCGAACACTGAAGCTTTCTTT.